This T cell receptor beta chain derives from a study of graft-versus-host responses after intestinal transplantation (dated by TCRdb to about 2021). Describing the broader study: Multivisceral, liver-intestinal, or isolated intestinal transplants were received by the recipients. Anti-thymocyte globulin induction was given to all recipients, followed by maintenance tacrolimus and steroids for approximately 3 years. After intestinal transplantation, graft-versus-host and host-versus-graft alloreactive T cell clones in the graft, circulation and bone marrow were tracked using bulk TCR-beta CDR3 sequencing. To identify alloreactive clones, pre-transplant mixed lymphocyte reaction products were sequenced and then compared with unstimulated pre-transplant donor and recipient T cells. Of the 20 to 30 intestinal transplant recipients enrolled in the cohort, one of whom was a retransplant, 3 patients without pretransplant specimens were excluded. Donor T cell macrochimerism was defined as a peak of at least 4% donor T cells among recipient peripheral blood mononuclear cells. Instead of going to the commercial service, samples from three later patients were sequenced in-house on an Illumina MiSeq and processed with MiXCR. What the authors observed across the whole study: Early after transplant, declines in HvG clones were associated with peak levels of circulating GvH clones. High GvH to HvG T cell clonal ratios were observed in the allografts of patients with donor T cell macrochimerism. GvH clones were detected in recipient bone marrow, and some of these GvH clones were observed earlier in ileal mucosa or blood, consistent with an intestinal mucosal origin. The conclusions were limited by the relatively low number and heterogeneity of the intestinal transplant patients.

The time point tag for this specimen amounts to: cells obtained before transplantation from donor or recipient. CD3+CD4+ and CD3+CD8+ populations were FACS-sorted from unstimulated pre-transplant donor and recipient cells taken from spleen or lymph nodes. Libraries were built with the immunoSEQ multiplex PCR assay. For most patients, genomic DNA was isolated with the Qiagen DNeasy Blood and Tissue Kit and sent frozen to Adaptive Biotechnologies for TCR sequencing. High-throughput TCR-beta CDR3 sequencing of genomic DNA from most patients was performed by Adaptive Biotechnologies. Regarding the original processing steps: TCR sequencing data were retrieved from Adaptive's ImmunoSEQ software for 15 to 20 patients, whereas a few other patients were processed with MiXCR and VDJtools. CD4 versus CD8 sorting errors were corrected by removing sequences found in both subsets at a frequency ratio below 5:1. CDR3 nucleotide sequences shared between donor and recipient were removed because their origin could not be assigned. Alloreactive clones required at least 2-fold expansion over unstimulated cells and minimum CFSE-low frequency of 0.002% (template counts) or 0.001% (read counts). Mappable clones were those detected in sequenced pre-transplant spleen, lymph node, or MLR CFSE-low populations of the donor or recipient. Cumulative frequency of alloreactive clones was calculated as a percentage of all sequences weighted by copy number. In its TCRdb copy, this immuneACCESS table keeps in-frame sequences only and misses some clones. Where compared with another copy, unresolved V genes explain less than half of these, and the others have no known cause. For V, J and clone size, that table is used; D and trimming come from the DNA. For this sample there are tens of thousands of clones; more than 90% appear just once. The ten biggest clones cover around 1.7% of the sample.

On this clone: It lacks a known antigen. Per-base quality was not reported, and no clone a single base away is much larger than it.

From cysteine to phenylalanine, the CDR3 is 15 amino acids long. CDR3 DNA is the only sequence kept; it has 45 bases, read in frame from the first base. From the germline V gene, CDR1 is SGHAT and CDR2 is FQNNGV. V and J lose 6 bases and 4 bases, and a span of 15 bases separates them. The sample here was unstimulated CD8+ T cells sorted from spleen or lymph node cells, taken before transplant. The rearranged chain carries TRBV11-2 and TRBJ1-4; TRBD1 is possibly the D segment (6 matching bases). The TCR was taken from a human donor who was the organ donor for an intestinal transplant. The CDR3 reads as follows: CASRQRQALNEKLFF. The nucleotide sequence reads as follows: TGTGCCAGCAGACAGAGACAGGCCCTTAATGAAAAACTGTTTTTT.